This TCR beta chain derives from a study of cytomegalovirus exposure and HLA in healthy donors. The PCR had 60 Vbeta and 13 Jbeta primers. The data were produced by immunoSEQ multiplex PCR, yet TCRdb's version contains in-frame clones alone and is incomplete. The specimen's table records roughly 80,000 clones. The length of the CDR3 is 15 residues. V gave up 4 bases and J gave up 3 bases, with 14 bases separating them. Looked up from germline, CDR1 is SEHNR and CDR2 is FQNEAQ (reference sequence). Sequenced sample: PBMCs. The chain employs TRBV7-9 and TRBJ2-3; tentatively, D is TRBD2 (6 bases). This TCR was sampled from a girl aged 5 to 17 in good health and CMV-seropositive. In DNA, the CDR3 is TGTGCCAGCAGCTCCCCCCTGACTAGAACAGATACGCAGTATTTT. It codes for CASSSPLTRTDTQYF.